The 29 T cell receptor beta chains below were found in one sample sequenced in a study of glioma-infiltrating T cells. TCR alpha and beta CDR3 regions were amplified from RNA using iRepertoire nested multiplex PCR. Using its own MiXCR run on the multiplex PCR reads, TCRdb lists one record per CDR3 protein. The sample includes under 200,000 distinct CDR3 sequences, 43% of them seen just once. The sequencing sample was made of glioma tissue, nonneoplastic brain tissue, or PBMCs (not recorded which). The receptors come from a human donor with low-grade glioma or glioblastoma, undergoing nonglioma brain surgery, or in good health (not recorded which).

Concerning this clonotype: It may be a read error: a sequence one base away is much more abundant. This rearrangement joins TRBV6-1 to TRBJ1-1, with 10 positions matching TRBD1. Germline V lookup: CDR1 MNHNS, CDR2 SASEGT. The CDR3 is made up of 15 amino acids. The CDR3 region is CAGSDPGTGAAEAFF. The CDR3 bases are TGTGCCGGCAGTGACCCCGGGACAGGGGCGGCTGAAGCTTTCTTT.

In this sample, this clonotype turned up a few times. CDR3 in amino acids: CASSFRRAGTGELFF. The CDR3 DNA sequence: TGTGCCAGCAGTTTTCGGCGGGCGGGCACCGGGGAGCTGTTTTTT. The chain links TRBV28 to TRBJ2-2; D perhaps matches TRBD2 (5 bases). V was shortened by 3 bases and J by 4 bases, with 12 bases between the two germline ends. The V gene's germline CDR1 is MDHEN and CDR2 SYDVKM. The CDR3 has 15 residues.

This clonotype turned up a few times. This may come from a read error, since a much larger clone is one base off. V usage is TRBV6-1 and J usage is TRBJ1-5; the match to TRBD1 covers 11 bases. This CDR3 has 14 residues. J gave up 8 bases and V 6 bases, and 6 bases lay outside the gene matches. Germline CDR1 reads MNHNS; CDR2 reads SASEGT. The CDR3: CASRKGTGGKPQHF. CDR3 DNA: TGTGCCAGCAGGAAGGGGACAGGGGGTAAGCCCCAGCATTTT.

This clonotype was detected only a few times. The V call is TRBV29-1, the J call TRBJ2-2; 10 bases fit TRBD1. The V and J ends lost 5 bases and 3 bases, in that order; junction bases with no gene match: 3. CDR1 is SQVTM, CDR2 ANQGSEA, per germline. CDR3 length: 14 amino acids. CDR3 DNA: TGCAGCGTTCGACAGGGGGCCGACACCGGGGAGCTGTTTTTT. Its protein is CSVRQGADTGELFF.

This clonotype was seen a handful of times. A read error is possible here, since a much larger clone lies one base away. V is TRBV18 and J is TRBJ1-1; D remains ambiguous. The CDR3 is made up of 13 amino acids. Per the germline V gene, CDR1 is KGHSH and CDR2 is LQKENI. The CDR3: CAGSPKVNTEAFF. The CDR3, as DNA: TGTGCCGGCTCCCCAAAAGTGAACACTGAAGCTTTCTTT.

CDR3 in amino acids: CASSEDKRGGYTF. CDR3 coding DNA: TGTGCCAGCAGTGAAGACAAACGAGGTGGCTACACCTTC. The chain joins TRBV2 to TRBJ1-2; D gene unclear. Germline CDR1 and CDR2: SNHLY and FYNNEI. With 1 base removed from V and 7 bases from J, the gap between germline ends came to 10 bases. The CDR3 covers 13 residues.

About this clonotype: A much larger clone differs by one base, so this may be a read error. The chain uses TRBV20-1 and TRBJ1-6; the D gene is possibly TRBD1 (6 bases). Trimming shortened V by 4 bases and J by 10 bases, and 26 bases separated the two germline ends. This CDR3 has 17 residues. The germline CDR1 and CDR2 sequences are DFQATT and SNEGSKA (reference sequence). Here the CDR3 reads CSAMVTGVWRMGSPLHF. Written as DNA, the CDR3 is TGCAGTGCTATGGTGACAGGAGTCTGGCGAATGGGATCACCCCTCCACTTT.

The table lists this clonotype with many counts. This rearrangement joins TRBV18 to TRBJ2-7, with unresolved D. Germline V CDR1 and CDR2: KGHSH, LQKENI. The germline V and J ends were trimmed by 5 bases and 5 bases, with 10 bases remaining between them. The CDR3 sequence is 12 residues long. CDR3 residues: CASSSYRDEQYF. CDR3 DNA sequence: TGTGCCAGCTCATCATACAGAGACGAGCAGTACTTC.

This clonotype was observed many times. The V and J genes are TRBV4-2 and TRBJ2-1; D remains unclear. Germline loops: CDR1 LGHNA, CDR2 YNFKEQ. The V and J ends lost 5 bases and 4 bases respectively, with 12 bases between them. The CDR3 has 14 residues. The CDR3 bases are TGTGCCAGCAGCGACGGTTTAGGGTACAATGAGCAGTTCTTC. Residues: CASSDGLGYNEQFF.

In regard to this clonotype: A clone one base away is much larger, so this may be a read error. The CDR3 nucleotides read TGTGCCAGCACCAAGCCGGGACTAGGTTCCTACGAGCAGTACTTC. This encodes CASTKPGLGSYEQYF. This rearrangement joins TRBV28 to TRBJ2-7; 8 bases map to TRBD2. The CDR3 totals 15 residues. Trimming at V came to 7 bases and at J to 1 base, leaving 9 bases not matched to a gene. Germline assignment: CDR1 MDHEN and CDR2 SYDVKM.

Details on this clonotype: One base away lies a much larger clone, so this may be a sequencing read error. The chain is built from TRBV5-1 and TRBJ2-1, with D tentatively TRBD2 (5 bases). Germline CDR1 SGHRS, CDR2 YFSETQ. The CDR3 covers 16 residues. V gave up 0 bases and J gave up 6 bases, with 16 bases separating them. This CDR3 reads CASSLEGSCLGNEQFF. In nucleotides, the CDR3 is TGCGCCAGCAGCTTGGAAGGGAGTTGTCTTGGCAATGAGCAGTTCTTC.

This clonotype was seen many times. V and J are TRBV28 and TRBJ1-2; tentatively, D is TRBD1 (6 bases). Germline-derived CDR1 and CDR2 are MDHEN and SYDVKM. The CDR3 runs 12 residues. V lost 2 bases and J 8 bases, leaving 9 bases between the germline ends. The CDR3 coding sequence is TGTGCCAGCAGTTTACAGGGGAGAGGCTACACCTTC. It encodes CASSLQGRGYTF.

Worth noting for this clonotype: Since a much larger clone is just one base distant, this may be a read error. The chain uses TRBV28 and TRBJ2-3; TRBD2 aligns across 7 bases. Unmatched junction bases numbered 10, after V lost 9 bases and J lost 7 bases. Germline V gene sequence: CDR1 MDHEN, CDR2 SYDVKM. The CDR3 covers 13 residues. Here the CDR3 reads CASGLVQTYTQYF. The CDR3 bases are TGTGCCAGTGGACTAGTACAGACATATACGCAGTATTTT.

Concerning this clonotype itself: A much larger clonotype is one base distant, so this may be a read error. The CDR3 DNA follows: TGCAGTGCTCCCATCATCGAGCCAGCGAGCGGTCAGCAGTACTTC. Translating it yields CSAPIIEPASGQQYF. V gene TRBV20-1 combines with J gene TRBJ2-7; perhaps TRBD2 as D (5 bases). Germline loops: CDR1 DFQATT, CDR2 SNEGSKA (reference sequence). The CDR3 totals 15 residues. V lost 5 bases and J 8 bases, leaving 25 bases between the germline ends.

This clonotype has a count of ten or more. The chain combines TRBV7-9 with TRBJ2-7; D is perhaps TRBD2 (6 bases). This CDR3 contains 13 residues. Deletions cut 5 bases from V and 1 base from J, with 9 bases between. Per germline, CDR1 SEHNR and CDR2 FQNEAQ (reference sequence). CDR3 nucleotide sequence: TGTGCCAGCAGCGTTAGCGGTTCCTACGAGCAGTACTTC. It encodes CASSVSGSYEQYF.

Details on this clonotype: This sequence may be a read error, since a much larger clone differs from it by one base. The chain combines TRBV7-2 with TRBJ2-3; 9 nucleotides align to TRBD2. CDR1 SGHTA and CDR2 FQGNSA come from the germline V gene. Trimming at V came to 6 bases and at J to 4 bases, leaving 8 bases not matched to a gene. This CDR3 has 15 amino acids. CDR3 DNA: TGTGCCAGCAGGTTGGTTAGCGGGAGTGCAGATACGCAGTATTTT. Encoded protein: CASRLVSGSADTQYF.

Only a few counts were recorded for this clonotype. The chain links TRBV12-3 or TRBV12-4 to TRBJ1-1; TRBD1 is a possible D gene (5 bases). The CDR3 length is 13 residues. Trimming removed 7 bases from V and 1 base from J, with 10 bases in between. CDR3 nucleotide sequence: TGTGCCAGCACCCTAGGGGAGAACACTGAAGCTTTCTTT. Its translation is CASTLGENTEAFF.

This clonotype has a count of ten or more. The chain has TRBV20-1 and TRBJ2-1, with D perhaps given as TRBD1 or TRBD2 (5 bases each). The germline V gene encodes CDR1 DFQATT and CDR2 SNEGSKA (reference sequence). The CDR3 covers 14 residues. This CDR3 reads CIRWWGPVNNEQFF. The CDR3 region has the DNA TGCATCCGTTGGTGGGGACCAGTAAACAATGAGCAGTTCTTC.

Concerning this clonotype: It may be a read error: a sequence one base away is much more abundant. CDR3 coding DNA: TGTGCCAGCAGCCTTCGGACTAGCGTATACACAGATACGCAGTATTTT. Translating it yields CASSLRTSVYTDTQYF. J is TRBJ2-3 and V is TRBV7-2; 9 bases line up with TRBD2. Germline V gene data show CDR1 as SGHTA and CDR2 as FQGNSA. The CDR3 totals 16 residues. V trimming: 5 bases; J trimming: 2 bases; junction bases outside the gene matches: 8.

As to this clonotype: One end of the junction does not line up with germline, which may come from a read error. This chain connects TRBV27 to TRBJ1-5, with a weak D call TRBD1 (6 bases). The CDR3 totals 13 residues. Germline lookup yields CDR1 MNHEY and CDR2 SMNVEV (reference sequence). The CDR3, as DNA: TGTGCCAGCAGATCACAGGGCGGTCAGCCCCAGCACTTT. Amino acid sequence: CASRSQGGQPQHF.

The J gene is TRBJ2-1, the V gene TRBV5-4; D may correspond to TRBD1 or TRBD2 (5 bases each). The DNA end favors TRBJ2-5, so the J call may be wrong. Germline V CDR1 and CDR2: SGHNT, YYREEE (reference sequence). The CDR3 is 14 amino acids. CDR3 coding DNA: TGTGCCAGCAGTCCCGAAAGGGACGTTGAGACCCAGTACTTC. Its protein product is CASSPERDVETQYF.

This clonotype came up a few times. The J gene is TRBJ2-3, the V gene TRBV5-1; TRBD1 matches at 9 bases. This CDR3 spans 15 amino acids. After removal of 4 bases from V and 4 bases from J, the junction contained 7 bases not matched to a gene. Looked up from germline, CDR1 is SGHRS and CDR2 is YFSETQ. CDR3 sequence: CASSPDRGVADTQYF. The CDR3 DNA reads TGCGCCAGCAGCCCGGACAGGGGTGTCGCAGATACGCAGTATTTT.

Comment on this clonotype: The junction does not match germline at one end; this may be a read error. V is TRBV25-1 and J is TRBJ1-1, with unresolved D. Germline CDR1 and CDR2: MGHDK and SYGVNS. This CDR3 comprises 13 residues. CDR3 amino acids: CASSRRQSTEAFF. The CDR3 DNA reads as TGTGCCAGCAGTCGCCGGCAGAGCACTGAAGCTTTCTTC.

Regarding this clonotype: It is likely a read error, because the conserved phenylalanine at the end of the CDR3 is missing. V is TRBV2 and J is TRBJ1-6; possibly TRBD1 for D (6 bases). Trimming took 6 bases from V and 7 from J, leaving 19 bases between them. From germline, CDR1 is SNHLY and CDR2 FYNNEI. The CDR3 length is 16 residues. In DNA, the CDR3 is TGTGCCAGCAGCTCCCAGGGGCTGGGCACGAATTCACCCCTCCACCTT. The encoded protein is CASSSQGLGTNSPLHL.

V gene TRBV4-1 combines with J gene TRBJ2-3; D call uncertain. Between the trimmed V and J ends, which lost 0 bases and 0 bases, there was a span of 10 bases. The CDR3 covers 16 residues. Germline values: CDR1 MGHRA, CDR2 YSYEKL. The CDR3 region is CASSQEYPTSTDTQYF. The CDR3 region has the DNA TGCGCCAGCAGCCAAGAATACCCTACTAGCACAGATACGCAGTATTTT.

The J gene is TRBJ2-3, the V gene TRBV11-2; D not certain. Germline CDR1 reads SGHAT; CDR2 reads FQNNGV. This CDR3 region has 18 residues. Trimming removed 5 bases from V and 3 bases from J, with 24 bases in between. The CDR3, as DNA: TGTGCCAGCAGCCTCGTAGGAGAGTGGGTTGTGCGGACAGATACGCAGTATTTT. It encodes CASSLVGEWVVRTDTQYF.

This clonotype was seen ten or more times. The V gene is TRBV6-6, the J gene TRBJ2-7; 7 bases fit TRBD1. The CDR3 is 14 amino acids. In germline, CDR1 is MNHNY, CDR2 SVGAGI (reference sequence). V trimming: 2 bases; J trimming: 2 bases; junction bases outside the gene matches: 3. The CDR3 reads CASSYRDSAYEQYF. In nucleotides, the CDR3 is TGTGCCAGCAGTTACCGGGACAGCGCCTACGAGCAGTACTTC.

This clonotype appeared many times. The rearrangement joins TRBV24-1 to TRBJ1-2; 7 bases agree with TRBD1. The V segment lost 7 bases and the J segment 6 bases; nucleotides outside the gene matches: 7. The germline V gene encodes CDR1 KGHDR and CDR2 SFDVKD. CDR3 length equals 13 residues. CDR3 loop: CATRKTGTDGYTF. Here the CDR3 DNA reads TGTGCCACCAGGAAGACAGGGACAGATGGCTACACCTTC.

This clonotype was picked up many times. The genes are TRBV7-3 and TRBJ2-3; 10 bases map to TRBD1. J gave up 7 bases and V 5 bases, and 6 bases lay outside the gene matches. Germline CDR1 is SGHTA and CDR2 is FQGTGA. The CDR3 runs to 14 residues. CDR3 region: CASSPRGQGNTQYF. CDR3 DNA sequence: TGTGCCAGCAGCCCTAGGGGACAGGGGAATACGCAGTATTTT.